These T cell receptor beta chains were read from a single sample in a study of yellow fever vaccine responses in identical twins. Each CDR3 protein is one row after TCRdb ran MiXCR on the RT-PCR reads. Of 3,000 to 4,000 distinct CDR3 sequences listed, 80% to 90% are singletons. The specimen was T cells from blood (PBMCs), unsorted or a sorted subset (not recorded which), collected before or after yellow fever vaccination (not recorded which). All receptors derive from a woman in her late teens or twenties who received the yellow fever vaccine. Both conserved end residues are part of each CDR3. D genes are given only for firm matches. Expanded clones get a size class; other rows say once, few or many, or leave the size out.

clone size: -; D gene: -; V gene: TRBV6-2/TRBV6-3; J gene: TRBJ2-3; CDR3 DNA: TGTGCCAGCAGTTACTCGGCCACAATTCGTTCGCAGTATTTT; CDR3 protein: CASSYSATIRSQYF
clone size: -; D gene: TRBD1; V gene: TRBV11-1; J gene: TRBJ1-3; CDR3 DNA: TGTGCCAGCAGCTTAGGGGACAGGATTGGAAACACCATATATTTT; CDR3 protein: CASSLGDRIGNTIYF
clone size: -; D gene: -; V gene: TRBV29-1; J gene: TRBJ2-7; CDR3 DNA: TGCAGCGTTGTTAGGGACGAGCAGTACTTC; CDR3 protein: CSVVRDEQYF
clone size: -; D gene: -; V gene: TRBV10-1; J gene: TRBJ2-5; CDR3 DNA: TGCGCCAGCAGTGAAACATCTCAAGAGACCCAGTACTTC; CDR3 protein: CASSETSQETQYF
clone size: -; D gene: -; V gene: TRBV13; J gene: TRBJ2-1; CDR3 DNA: TGTGCCAGCAGGCAGGGGGGAAGCTCCTACAATGAGCAGTTCTTC; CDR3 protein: CASRQGGSSYNEQFF
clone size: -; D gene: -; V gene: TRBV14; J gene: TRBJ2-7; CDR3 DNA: TGTGCCAGCTCCCCTCACCCATTCATCGTTTACGAGCAGTACTTC; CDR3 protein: CASSPHPFIVYEQYF
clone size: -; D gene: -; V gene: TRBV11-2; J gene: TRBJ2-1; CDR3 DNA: TGTGCCAGCAGCTTAGTTCCCCCGGGGAATGAGCAGTTCTTC; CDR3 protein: CASSLVPPGNEQFF
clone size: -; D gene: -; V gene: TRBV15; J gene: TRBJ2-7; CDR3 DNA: TGTGCCACCAGCAGAGATGACAGGTCCTTCTACGAGCAGTACTTC; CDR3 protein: CATSRDDRSFYEQYF
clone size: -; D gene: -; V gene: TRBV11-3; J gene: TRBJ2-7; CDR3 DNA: TGTGCCAGCAGCTTGACAGGAAATTACTACGAGCAGTACTTC; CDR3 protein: CASSLTGNYYEQYF
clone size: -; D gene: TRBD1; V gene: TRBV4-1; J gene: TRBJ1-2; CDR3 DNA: TGCGCCAGCAGCCAGGCTCCAGGGGGCGGTGTCTATGGCTACACCTTC; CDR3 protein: CASSQAPGGGVYGYTF
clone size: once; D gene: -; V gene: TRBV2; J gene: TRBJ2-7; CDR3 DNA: TGTGCCAGCTGTCCGACAGCGGTCTACGAGCAGTACTTC; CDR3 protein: CASCPTAVYEQYF
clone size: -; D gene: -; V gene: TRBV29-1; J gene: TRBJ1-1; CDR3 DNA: TGCAGCGTTGAAGATGGTCTCGAGGGGCCTGAAGCTTTCTTT; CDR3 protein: CSVEDGLEGPEAFF
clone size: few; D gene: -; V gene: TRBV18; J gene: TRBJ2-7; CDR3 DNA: TGTGCCAGCTCGCAAGGACGTTACACCTACGAGCAGTACTTC; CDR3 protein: CASSQGRYTYEQYF
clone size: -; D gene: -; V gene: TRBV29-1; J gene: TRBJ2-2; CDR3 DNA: TGCAGCGTGGAAGGGTCCACGAACACCGGGGAGCTGTTTTTT; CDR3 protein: CSVEGSTNTGELFF
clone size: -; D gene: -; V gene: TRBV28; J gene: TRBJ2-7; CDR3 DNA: TGTGCCAGCAGTTTAGGTTACTACGAGCAGTACTTC; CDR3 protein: CASSLGYYEQYF
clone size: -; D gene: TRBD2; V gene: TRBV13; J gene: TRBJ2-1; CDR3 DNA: TGTGCCAGCAGTTTAGGACTAGCGGGGAATTACAATGAGCAGTTCTTC; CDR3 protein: CASSLGLAGNYNEQFF
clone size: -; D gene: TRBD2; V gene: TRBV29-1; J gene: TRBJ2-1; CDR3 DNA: TGCAGCGTTGTAAAGACTAGCGGGAGTCTCGATGAGCAGTTCTTC; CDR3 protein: CSVVKTSGSLDEQFF
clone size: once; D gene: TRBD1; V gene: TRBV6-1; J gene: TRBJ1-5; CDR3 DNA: TGTGCCAGCAGACGACAGGGGACTAATCAGCCCCAGCATTTT; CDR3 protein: CASRRQGTNQPQHF
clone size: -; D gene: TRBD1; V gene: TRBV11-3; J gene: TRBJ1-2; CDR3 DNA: TGTGCCAGCAGCTCCGACAGGGCCTATGGCTACACCTTC; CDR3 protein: CASSSDRAYGYTF
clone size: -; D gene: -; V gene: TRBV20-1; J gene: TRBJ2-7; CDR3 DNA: TGCAGTGCTGGGGCGGCTGAGCAGTACTTC; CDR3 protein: CSAGAAEQYF
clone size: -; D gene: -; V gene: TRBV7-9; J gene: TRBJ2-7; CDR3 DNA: TGTGCCAGCAGCGAAGAAGGCCGGCCCGAGCAGTACTTC; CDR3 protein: CASSEEGRPEQYF